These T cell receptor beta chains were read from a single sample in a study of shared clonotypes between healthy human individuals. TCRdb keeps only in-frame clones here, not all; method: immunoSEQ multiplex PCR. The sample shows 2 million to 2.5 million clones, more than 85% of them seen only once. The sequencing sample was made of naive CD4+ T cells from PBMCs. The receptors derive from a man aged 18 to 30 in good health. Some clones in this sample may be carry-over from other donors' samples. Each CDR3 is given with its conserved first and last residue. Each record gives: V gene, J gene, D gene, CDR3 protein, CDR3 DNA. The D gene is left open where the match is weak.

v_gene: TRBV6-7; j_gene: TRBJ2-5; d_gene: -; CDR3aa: CASSYPHNPYQETQYF; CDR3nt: TGTGCCAGCAGTTACCCTCACAATCCGTACCAAGAGACCCAGTACTTC
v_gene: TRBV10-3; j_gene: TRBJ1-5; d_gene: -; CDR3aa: CAISEGGPQHF; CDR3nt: TGTGCCATCAGTGAGGGAGGGCCCCAGCATTTT
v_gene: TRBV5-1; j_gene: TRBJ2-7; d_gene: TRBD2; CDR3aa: CASSRGTSIYEQYF; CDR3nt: TGCGCCAGCAGCCGTGGGACTAGTATCTACGAGCAGTACTTC
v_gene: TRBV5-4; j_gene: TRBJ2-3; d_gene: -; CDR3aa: CASSLVRTSTDTQYF; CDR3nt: TGTGCCAGCAGCTTGGTCAGGACTAGCACAGATACGCAGTATTTT
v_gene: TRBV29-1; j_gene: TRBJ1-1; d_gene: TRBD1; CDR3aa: CSVTGGQRGTEAFF; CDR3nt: TGCAGCGTGACAGGGGGGCAAAGGGGTACTGAAGCTTTCTTT
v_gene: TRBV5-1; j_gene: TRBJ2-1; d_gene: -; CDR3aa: CASSPGDLLQYNEQFF; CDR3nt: TGCGCCAGCAGCCCCGGGGACCTCTTGCAGTACAATGAGCAGTTCTTC
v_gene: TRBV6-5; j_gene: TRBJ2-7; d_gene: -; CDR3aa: CASSKLQGTYEQYF; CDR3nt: TGTGCCAGCAGTAAACTGCAGGGTACCTACGAGCAGTACTTC
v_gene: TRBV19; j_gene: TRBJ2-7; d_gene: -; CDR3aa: CASSRGLLGRNYEQYF; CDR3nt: TGTGCCAGTAGTAGGGGACTTTTGGGACGGAACTACGAGCAGTACTTC
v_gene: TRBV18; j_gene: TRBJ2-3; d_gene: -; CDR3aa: CASSTGGSTDTQYF; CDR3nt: TGTGCCAGCTCAACCGGCGGGAGCACAGATACGCAGTATTTT
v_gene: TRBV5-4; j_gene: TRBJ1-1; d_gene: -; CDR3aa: CASSFGGVGTEAFF; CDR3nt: TGTGCCAGCAGCTTTGGAGGGGTAGGGACTGAAGCTTTCTTT
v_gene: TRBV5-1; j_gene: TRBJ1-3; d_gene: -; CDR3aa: CASSSSAHRAGNTIYF; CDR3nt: TGCGCCAGCAGCTCGTCCGCCCATAGAGCTGGAAACACCATATATTTT
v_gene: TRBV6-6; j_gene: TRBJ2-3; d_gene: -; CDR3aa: CASSYSSRSTDTQYF; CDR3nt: TGTGCCAGCAGTTACTCGTCCAGGAGCACAGATACGCAGTATTTT
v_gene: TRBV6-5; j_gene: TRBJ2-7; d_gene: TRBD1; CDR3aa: CASSYRRGPREQYF; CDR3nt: TGTGCCAGCAGTTACCGCAGGGGGCCTAGGGAGCAGTACTTC
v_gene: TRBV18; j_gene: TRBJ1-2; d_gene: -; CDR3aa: CASSPDRSYGYTF; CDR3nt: TGTGCCAGCTCACCCGACAGAAGCTATGGCTACACCTTC
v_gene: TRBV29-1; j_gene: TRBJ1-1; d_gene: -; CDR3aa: CSVELVAGEAFF; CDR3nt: TGCAGCGTTGAGCTAGTGGCAGGTGAAGCTTTCTTT
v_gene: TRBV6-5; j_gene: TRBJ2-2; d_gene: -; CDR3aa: CASRQAPDTGELFF; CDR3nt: TGTGCCAGCCGGCAAGCGCCCGACACCGGGGAGCTGTTTTTT
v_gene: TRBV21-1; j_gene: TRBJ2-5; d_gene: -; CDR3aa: CASSKAGGRGQETQYF; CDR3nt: TGTGCCAGCAGCAAAGCAGGTGGCAGGGGCCAAGAGACCCAGTACTTC
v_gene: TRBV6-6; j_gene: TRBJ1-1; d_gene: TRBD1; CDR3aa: CASMPGQGREEAFF; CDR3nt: TGTGCCAGCATGCCGGGACAGGGGAGGGAGGAAGCTTTCTTT
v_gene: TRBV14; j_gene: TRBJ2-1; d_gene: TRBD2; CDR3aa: CASSRGTSEYNEQFF; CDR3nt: TGTGCCAGCAGCCGCGGGACTAGCGAATACAATGAGCAGTTCTTC
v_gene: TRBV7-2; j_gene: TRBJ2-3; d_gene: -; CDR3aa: CASSPGGINTQYF; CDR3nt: TGTGCCAGCAGCCCTGGGGGGATAAATACGCAGTATTTT
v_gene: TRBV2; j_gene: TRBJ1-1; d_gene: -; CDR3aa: CASSVLTRGTEAFF; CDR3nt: TGTGCCAGCAGTGTGTTAACCCGTGGCACTGAAGCTTTCTTT
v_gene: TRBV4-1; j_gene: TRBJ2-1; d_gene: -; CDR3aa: CASSLQPPGGEQFF; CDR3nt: TGCGCCAGCAGCCTGCAACCTCCAGGGGGGGAGCAGTTCTTC
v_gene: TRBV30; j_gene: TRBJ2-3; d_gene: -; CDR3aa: CAWSATTDTQYF; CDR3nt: TGTGCCTGGAGCGCAACCACAGATACGCAGTATTTT
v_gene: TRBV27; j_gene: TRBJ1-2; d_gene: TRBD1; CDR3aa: CASSRDRGMIGYGYTF; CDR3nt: TGTGCCAGCAGTCGGGACAGGGGGATGATTGGGTATGGCTACACCTTC
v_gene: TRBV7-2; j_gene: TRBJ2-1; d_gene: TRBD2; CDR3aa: CASSGASGNEQFF; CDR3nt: TGTGCCAGCAGCGGTGCTAGCGGCAATGAGCAGTTCTTC
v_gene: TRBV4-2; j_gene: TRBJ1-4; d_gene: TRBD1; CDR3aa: CASSQDRGRPNEKLFF; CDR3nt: TGTGCCAGCAGCCAAGACAGGGGGAGGCCTAATGAAAAACTGTTTTTT
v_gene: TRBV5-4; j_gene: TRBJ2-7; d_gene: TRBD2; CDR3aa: CASSLEPSGSNKQYF; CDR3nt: TGTGCCAGCAGCTTGGAGCCTAGCGGGAGTAACAAGCAGTACTTC
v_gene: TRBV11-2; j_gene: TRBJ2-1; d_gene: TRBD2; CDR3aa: CASSPRVAGESSSEQFF; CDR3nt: TGTGCCAGCAGCCCTCGGGTAGCGGGAGAATCATCAAGTGAGCAGTTCTTC
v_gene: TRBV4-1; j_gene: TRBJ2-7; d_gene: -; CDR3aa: CASSQEGRPGVFNYKQYF; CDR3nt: TGCGCCAGCAGCCAAGAGGGGAGACCAGGTGTTTTTAACTATAAGCAATACTTC
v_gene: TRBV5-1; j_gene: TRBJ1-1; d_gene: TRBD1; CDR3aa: CASSQLTGANTEAFF; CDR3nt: TGCGCCAGCAGCCAACTGACAGGGGCAAACACTGAAGCTTTCTTT
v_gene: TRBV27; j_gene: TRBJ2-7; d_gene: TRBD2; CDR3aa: CASSLGSSGAYEQYF; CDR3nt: TGTGCCAGCAGTTTAGGGTCTAGCGGGGCCTACGAGCAGTACTTC
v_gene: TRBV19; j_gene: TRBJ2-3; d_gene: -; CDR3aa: CASRTSTDTQYF; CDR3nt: TGTGCCAGCCGGACTAGCACAGATACGCAGTATTTT
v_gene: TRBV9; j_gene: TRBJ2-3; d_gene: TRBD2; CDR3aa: CASSVGPSGTYTQYF; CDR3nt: TGTGCCAGCAGCGTAGGGCCTAGCGGGACATATACGCAGTATTTT